These 8 T cell receptor beta chains were all obtained from the same sample, sequenced in a study of T cell repertoires in cytomegalovirus infection. TCRdb fed the reads into MiXCR, producing one record per CDR3 protein. In the table there are about 150,000 distinct CDR3 sequences, roughly 17% of which are singletons. The sample taken for sequencing was CD8+ T cells from PBMCs. These receptors were collected from a human donor in good health (CMV status not recorded). Some clones in this sample may be carry-over from other donors' samples.

V and J are TRBV4-2 and TRBJ2-7; no clear D. The germline gives CDR1 LGHNA, CDR2 YNFKEQ. The CDR3 consists of 13 residues. Trimming removed 1 base from V and 2 bases from J, with 6 bases in between. CDR3 amino acids: CASSQAVTYEQYF. The CDR3 DNA reads as TGTGCCAGCAGCCAAGCGGTAACCTACGAGCAGTACTTC.

In DNA form, the CDR3 reads TGTGCCAGCAGACAAGCAGGGGGAGAGACCCAGTACTTC. Protein sequence: CASRQAGGETQYF. This chain joins TRBV12-3 or TRBV12-4 and TRBJ2-5, with 7 bases aligning to TRBD1. V trimming: 6 bases; J trimming: 4 bases; junction bases outside the gene matches: 5. The CDR3 is 13 amino acids.

This clonotype was detected ten times or more. This chain uses TRBV29-1 with TRBJ2-7, with D possibly being TRBD2 (5 bases). Germline CDR1 SQVTM, CDR2 ANQGSEA. Trimming left V 3 bases short and J 2 bases short, with 11 bases between. The CDR3 has 13 amino acids. The DNA for the CDR3 is TGCAGCGTTGACGAGGGAACCACCTACGAGCAGTACTTC. This translates into CSVDEGTTYEQYF.

This clonotype was recorded at least ten times. The gene calls are TRBV28 and TRBJ2-1; 9 bases are shared with TRBD1. Germline CDR1 reads MDHEN; CDR2 reads SYDVKM. The CDR3 totals 15 residues. With V trimmed by 5 bases and J by 6 bases, 8 bases remained unmatched. The CDR3 here is CASSTRTGEFNEQFF. The CDR3 bases are TGTGCCAGCAGTACACGGACAGGGGAGTTCAATGAGCAGTTCTTC. Combining the CDR3 with reference TRBV28 and TRBJ2-1 gives the whole variable domain DVKVTQSSRYLVKRTGEKVFLECVQDMDHENMFWYRQDPGLGLRLIYFSYDVKMKEKGDIPEGYSVSREKKERFSLILESASTNQTSMYLCASSTRTGEFNEQFFGPGTRLTVL.

This clonotype was found a few times. The chain's CDR3 is CASSLTSSGHTQYF. In DNA form, the CDR3 reads TGTGCCAGCAGCTTAACGTCTAGCGGACATACGCAGTATTTT. The gene calls are TRBV7-3 and TRBJ2-3; 7 nucleotides line up with TRBD2. Germline V gene sequence: CDR1 SGHTA, CDR2 FQGTGA. The CDR3 totals 14 residues. V shed 0 bases, J shed 7 bases, and the junction held 4 bases outside the gene matches.

The V and J genes are TRBV7-2 and TRBJ2-7; D is perhaps TRBD1 (5 bases). Between the trimmed V and J ends, which lost 1 base and 0 bases, there was a span of 10 bases. CDR1 and CDR2 (germline): SGHTA, FQGNSA. CDR3 length: 15 residues. CDR3 sequence: CASSLEGHPSYEQYF. DNA of the CDR3: TGTGCCAGCAGCTTAGAAGGACACCCCTCCTACGAGCAGTACTTC.

Only a few counts were recorded for this clonotype. This chain links TRBV14 with TRBJ2-1; D is ambiguous. The CDR3 is 13 residues long. The germline V and J ends were trimmed by 0 bases and 7 bases, with 7 bases remaining between them. Germline V CDR1 and CDR2: SGHDN, FVKESK. Here the CDR3 reads CASSQDLKNEQFF. In DNA, the CDR3 is TGTGCCAGCAGCCAAGATCTAAAGAATGAGCAGTTCTTC. Supplemented by reference TRBV14 and TRBJ2-1, the full variable domain reads EAGVTQFPSHSVIEKGQTVTLRCDPISGHDNLYWYRRVMGKEIKFLLHFVKESKQDESGMPNNRFLAERTGGTYSTLKVQPAELEDSGVYFCASSQDLKNEQFFGPGTRLTVL.

This clonotype was detected only a few times. This chain uses TRBV28 with TRBJ1-6; perhaps TRBD1 as D (6 bases). The CDR3 loop spans 16 amino acids. Germline V lookup: CDR1 MDHEN, CDR2 SYDVKM. V lost 3 bases and J lost 3, with 12 bases in between. The DNA for the CDR3 is TGTGCCAGCAGTTTCGGCAGGGGCTTCTATAATTCACCCCTCCACTTT. Translated: CASSFGRGFYNSPLHF.